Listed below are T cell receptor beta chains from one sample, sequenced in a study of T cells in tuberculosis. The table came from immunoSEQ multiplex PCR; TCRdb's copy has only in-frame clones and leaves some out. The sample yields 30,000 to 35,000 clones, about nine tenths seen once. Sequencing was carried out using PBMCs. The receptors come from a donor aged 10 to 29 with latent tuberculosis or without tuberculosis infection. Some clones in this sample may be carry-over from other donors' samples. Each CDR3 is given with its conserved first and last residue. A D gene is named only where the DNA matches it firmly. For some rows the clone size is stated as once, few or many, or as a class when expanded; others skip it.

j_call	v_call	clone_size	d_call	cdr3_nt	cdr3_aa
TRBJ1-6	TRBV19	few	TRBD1	TGTGCCAGCCAGACAGGGAGGTCACCCCTCCACTTT	CASQTGRSPLHF
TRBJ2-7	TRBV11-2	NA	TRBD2	TGTGCCAGCACCCCTACCCGAGCGGGACCTGGGTACTTC	CASTPTRAGPGYF
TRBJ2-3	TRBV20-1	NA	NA	TGCAGTGCTAGAGGGGGGGGCGAGGAGTATTTT	CSARGGGEEYF
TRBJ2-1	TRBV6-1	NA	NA	TGTGCCAGCAGTGAAGTAGGAGCTAGCGCATGGGATGAGCAGTTCTTC	CASSEVGASAWDEQFF
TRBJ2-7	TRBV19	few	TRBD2	TGTGCCAGTAGTGCCACTAGCGGGGGCTCCTACGAGCAGTACTTC	CASSATSGGSYEQYF
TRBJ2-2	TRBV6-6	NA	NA	TGTGCCAGCAGTCCCTCTCGGAACTATAACACCGGGGAGCTGTTTTTT	CASSPSRNYNTGELFF
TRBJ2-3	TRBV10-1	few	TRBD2	TGCGCCAGCAGTGACTGGCCTAGCGGGAGTCCAGATACGCAGTATTTT	CASSDWPSGSPDTQYF
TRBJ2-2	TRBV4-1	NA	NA	TGCGCCAGCAGCCCCCCAGGGCCCGGGGAGCTGTTTTTT	CASSPPGPGELFF
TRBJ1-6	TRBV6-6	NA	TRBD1	TGTGCCAGCAGTTACGGGCAGGGGGGAAATTCACCCCTCCACTTT	CASSYGQGGNSPLHF
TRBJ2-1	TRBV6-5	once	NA	TGTGCCAGCAGTTTCCACAGGGAGAATGAGCAGTTCTTC	CASSFHRENEQFF
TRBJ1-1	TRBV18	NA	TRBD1	TGTGCCAGCTCCGGGACAGGGGTTATGAACACTGAAGCTTTCTTT	CASSGTGVMNTEAFF
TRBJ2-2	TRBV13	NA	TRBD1	TGTGCCAGCAGCTCTGGGACAGGGAGCACCGGGGAGCTGTTTTTT	CASSSGTGSTGELFF
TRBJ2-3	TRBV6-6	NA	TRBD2	TGTGCCAGCAGTTACCGACGGGAGGGAACGCAGTATTTT	CASSYRREGTQYF
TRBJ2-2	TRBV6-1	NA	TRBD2	TGTGCCAGCAGTGAGATGCGGGGGGCGAACACCGGGGAGCTGTTTTTT	CASSEMRGANTGELFF
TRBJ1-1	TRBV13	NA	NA	TGTGCCAGCAGCTTAGGGGGCTACTCACTTAATAACACTGAAGCTTTCTTT	CASSLGGYSLNNTEAFF
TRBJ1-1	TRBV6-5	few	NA	TGTGCCAGCAGTTACTCGAATGTGAGAACTGAAGCTTTCTTT	CASSYSNVRTEAFF
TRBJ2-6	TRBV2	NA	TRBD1	TGTGCCAGCAGGTCCCGCCCGGGACAGTTCCCCTCTGGGGCCAACGTCCTGACTTTC	CASRSRPGQFPSGANVLTF
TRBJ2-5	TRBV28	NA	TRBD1	TGTGCCAGCCTCAAGCCGGCCCCGGGACAGGGGAAAGAGACCCAGTACTTC	CASLKPAPGQGKETQYF
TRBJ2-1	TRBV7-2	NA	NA	TGTGCCAGCAGCTTATACGGGGTCCCGGGAAATGAGCAGTTCTTC	CASSLYGVPGNEQFF
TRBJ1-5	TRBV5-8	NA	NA	TGTGCCAGCAGCTTGGAAACCTATAGCAATCAGCCCCAGCATTTT	CASSLETYSNQPQHF
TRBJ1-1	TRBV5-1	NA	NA	TGCGCCAGCACCCCTCTCGGAACAGGGTTGAACACTGAAGCTTTCTTT	CASTPLGTGLNTEAFF
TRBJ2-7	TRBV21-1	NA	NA	TGTGCCAGCAGCAAAGCGCCAAAGGAGGGCTCCTACGAGCAGTACTTC	CASSKAPKEGSYEQYF
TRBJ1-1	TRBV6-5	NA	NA	TGTGCCAGCAGCTTGGGGGGTAGGGCGAACACTGAAGCTTTCTTT	CASSLGGRANTEAFF
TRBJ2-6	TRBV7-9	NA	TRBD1	TGTGCCAGCAGCGGGACAGGGGACGGGGCCAACGTCCTGACTTTC	CASSGTGDGANVLTF
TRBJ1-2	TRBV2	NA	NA	TGTGCCACCAAGGCGGGGTATGGCTACACCTTC	CATKAGYGYTF
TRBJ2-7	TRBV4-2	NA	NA	TGTGCCAGCAGCCAAGATTTATCCCTCCCTGACGAGCAGTACTTC	CASSQDLSLPDEQYF
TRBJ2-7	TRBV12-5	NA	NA	TGTGCTAGTGGTTCCAGACAGACCATTACTAACCTAGCCTACGAGCAGTACTTC	CASGSRQTITNLAYEQYF
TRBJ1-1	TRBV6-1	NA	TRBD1	TGTGCCAGCAGTGCTGATTCTAGGGGGCGAGACACTGAAGCTTTCTTT	CASSADSRGRDTEAFF
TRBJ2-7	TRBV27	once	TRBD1	TGTGCCAGCAGTCTCTACGGCAATCCGGACAGGGTCTTCTACGAGCAGTACTTC	CASSLYGNPDRVFYEQYF
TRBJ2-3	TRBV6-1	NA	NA	TGTGCCAGCAGTGAATCGGAGGGGACCAGCACAGATACGCAGTATTTT	CASSESEGTSTDTQYF
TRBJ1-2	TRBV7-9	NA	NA	TGTGCCAGCAGCTTAACCCTCCACGGTTACTATGGCTACACCTTC	CASSLTLHGYYGYTF
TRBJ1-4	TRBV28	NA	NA	TGTGCCAGCAGTGCGGGGGCAGAAAAACTGTTTTTT	CASSAGAEKLFF
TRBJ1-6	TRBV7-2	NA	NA	TGTGCCAGCAGCTTAGGGCAGGGGATTGGACCCCTCCACTTT	CASSLGQGIGPLHF
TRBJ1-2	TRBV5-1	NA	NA	TGCGCCAGCAGCTTGGACGACTCTCACCGGGGCTACACCTTC	CASSLDDSHRGYTF
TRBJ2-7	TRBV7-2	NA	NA	TGTGCCAGCAGCCCGTCGGTGGGCAACTCCTACGAGCAGTACTTC	CASSPSVGNSYEQYF
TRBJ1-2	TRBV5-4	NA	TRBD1	TGTGCCAGCAGCTGGGGGACAGGGAACTATGGCTACACCTTC	CASSWGTGNYGYTF
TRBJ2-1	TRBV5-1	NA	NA	TGCGCCAGCAGCCCCCGGTCGAGCGGAAGCTCCTACAATGAGCAGTTCTTC	CASSPRSSGSSYNEQFF
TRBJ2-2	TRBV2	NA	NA	TGTGCCAGCAGTGAGTCCAATACTAACACCGGGGAGCTGTTTTTT	CASSESNTNTGELFF
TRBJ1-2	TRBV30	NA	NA	TGTGCCTGGAGTTACAAAGGACAGTATGGCTACACCTTC	CAWSYKGQYGYTF
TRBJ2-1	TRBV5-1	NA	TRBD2	TGCGCCAGCAGCTTGGGACTAGCGGGGTATGAGCAGTTCTTC	CASSLGLAGYEQFF
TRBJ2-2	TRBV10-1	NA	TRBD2	TGCGCCAGCAGTGAGCTAGCGGGCTCCGGGGAGCTGTTTTTT	CASSELAGSGELFF
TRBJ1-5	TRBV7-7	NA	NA	TGTGCCAGCAGCTTAGACAGAAATCAGCCCCAGCATTTT	CASSLDRNQPQHF
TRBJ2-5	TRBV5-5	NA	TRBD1	TGTGCCAGCAGCTTGGCCACAGGGGGTTGGCAAGAGACCCAGTACTTC	CASSLATGGWQETQYF
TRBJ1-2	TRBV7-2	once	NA	TGTGCCAGCAGCCTCCGGGGGGGAGGCTACACCTTC	CASSLRGGGYTF